This TCR beta chain was observed in a study of T cell responses to AZD1222 COVID-19 vaccine. Study results and caveats: At baseline, just five or six AZD1222 recipients tested seropositive. Repertoires were obtained only post-peak T cell response. There were mostly white British donors and more females than males, and clonal diversity was possibly underestimated.

Germline CDR1 reads SGHTA; CDR2 reads FQGNSA. This CDR3 contains 13 residues. V lost 2 bases to trimming and J lost 1 base, with 6 bases between them. Researchers grouped second doses given at about 4 or about 12 weeks into one pool. The repertoire was sequenced with immunoSEQ multiplex PCR; TCRdb's copy has only in-frame clones and lacks some. The table shows 97,000 or so clones, with 91% occurring only once. About this clone: Its antigen is not identified.

The specimen was peripheral blood, collected 28 days after the second AZD1222 dose. The source of this sequence is an adult who received the AZD1222 COVID-19 vaccine. This chain joins TRBV7-2 and TRBJ2-7; no reliable D call. The CDR3 DNA reads TGTGCCAGCAGCTTAAATTGGTCCTACGAGCAGTACTTC. As protein: CASSLNWSYEQYF.